This record looks at one TCR beta chain sequence and its context. What it recognizes is unknown. The V end was cut by 2 bases, the J end by 2 bases, with 7 bases between. The CDR3 extends over 12 amino acids. Germline V lookup: CDR1 GTSNPN, CDR2 SVGIG (reference sequence). It was with 60 Vbeta and 13 Jbeta primers that the PCR ran. This table comes from immunoSEQ multiplex PCR, and its TCRdb copy is limited to in-frame clones, with some not included. The sample has 150,000 to 180,000 clones; around 79% are singletons. The data originate from a study of cytomegalovirus exposure and HLA in healthy donors. Study-wide results and caveats: Upon later analysis, TCR association rates were observed to vary by HLA locus, being highest for DRB1 and lowest for HLA-C. The number of N-insertions in an Asian-associated ancestry cluster was reportedly below the roughly 670-donor mean in a later analysis.

Sequenced sample: PBMCs. The clonotype comes from a man under 40 in good health and CMV-seropositive. This chain uses TRBV30 with TRBJ2-7; TRBD2 might be the D (5 bases). The CDR3 loop is CAWSSEAYEQYF. In DNA form, the CDR3 reads TGTGCCTGGAGTTCGGAGGCCTACGAGCAGTACTTC. The complete variable domain, with remaining parts taken from reference TRBV30 and TRBJ2-7, reads SQTIHQWPATLVQPVGSPLSLECTVEGTSNPNLYWYRQAAGRGLQLLFYSVGIGQISSEVPQNLSASRPQDRQFILSSKKLLLSDSGFYLCAWSSEAYEQYFGPGTRLTVT.